This is a list of T cell receptor beta chains from one sample in a study of regulatory and conventional T cells in RAG deficiency. Generated by immunoSEQ multiplex PCR, the TCRdb table keeps only in-frame clones and is missing some. This table holds 20,000 to 25,000 clones, 90% to 95% found once. These records were also assigned to another study, of regulatory T cells.

Source material: CD4+ T cells sorted from blood. These receptors were taken from a human donor in good health. CDR3s include the opening cysteine and the closing phenylalanine or tryptophan. A D gene is named only where the DNA matches it firmly. Not all rows give a size; the values are once, few, many and, for expanded clones, a class.

length	V	size	J	D	CDR3	DNA
13	TRBV19	-	TRBJ1-2	-	CASIAVRVDGYTF	TGTGCCAGTATAGCTGTCAGGGTCGATGGCTACACCTTC
13	TRBV19	-	TRBJ1-3	-	CASSTYSGNTIYF	TGTGCCAGTAGTACTTACTCTGGAAACACCATATATTTT
16	TRBV4-1	-	TRBJ2-7	-	CASSLSDEMRFYEQYF	TGCGCCAGCAGCCTTAGTGACGAAATGAGGTTCTACGAGCAGTACTTC
16	TRBV7-6	-	TRBJ2-2	TRBD2	CASSAGTSAAVGELFF	TGTGCCAGCAGCGCGGGAACTAGCGCAGCAGTCGGGGAGCTGTTTTTT
19	TRBV19	-	TRBJ2-7	-	CASSIDLGTYEEGSYEQYF	TGTGCCAGTAGTATAGATCTGGGGACATATGAGGAGGGCTCCTACGAGCAGTACTTC
15	TRBV6-6	-	TRBJ2-7	TRBD2	CASSLLAGGPGEQYF	TGTGCCAGCAGTCTCTTAGCGGGAGGGCCGGGCGAGCAGTACTTC
15	TRBV28	-	TRBJ2-5	-	CASMGAAKGLETQYF	TGTGCCAGCATGGGGGCAGCCAAAGGACTAGAGACCCAGTACTTC
13	TRBV11-2	-	TRBJ1-2	TRBD1	CASSLGTGYGYTF	TGTGCCAGCAGCTTAGGGACAGGGTATGGCTACACCTTC
12	TRBV7-9	-	TRBJ1-2	-	CASSRNSYGYTF	TGTGCCAGCAGCAGGAACTCCTATGGCTACACCTTC
12	TRBV5-4	-	TRBJ2-5	-	CASSLRGKAQYF	TGTGCCAGCAGCTTGCGAGGGAAGGCCCAGTACTTC
14	TRBV19	-	TRBJ2-1	TRBD2	CASTLAGTYNEQFF	TGTGCCAGTACCCTAGCGGGGACCTACAATGAGCAGTTCTTC
15	TRBV18	-	TRBJ1-6	-	CASSPRGGWDSPLHF	TGTGCCAGCTCACCACGTGGGGGGTGGGATTCACCCCTCCACTTT
14	TRBV7-8	-	TRBJ2-7	-	CASSSNRVSYEQYF	TGTGCCAGCAGCTCCAACAGGGTCTCCTACGAGCAGTACTTC
15	TRBV7-8	-	TRBJ1-5	-	CASSKRESGNQPQHF	TGTGCCAGCAGCAAAAGGGAGTCGGGCAATCAGCCCCAGCATTTT
13	TRBV5-1	-	TRBJ1-1	-	CASSLFMNTEAFF	TGCGCCAGCAGCTTGTTTATGAACACTGAAGCTTTCTTT
14	TRBV5-6	-	TRBJ2-1	TRBD1	CASSPGTGIREQFF	TGTGCCAGCAGCCCCGGGACAGGGATTCGTGAGCAGTTCTTC
16	TRBV2	-	TRBJ2-7	TRBD1	CASSSRGQGGIGWQYF	TGTGCCAGCAGCTCCCGAGGACAGGGGGGCATCGGGTGGCAGTACTTC
12	TRBV29-1	-	TRBJ2-7	-	CSVRTELYEQYF	TGCAGCGTTAGGACAGAACTTTACGAGCAGTACTTC
14	TRBV6-1	-	TRBJ1-1	TRBD1	CASSWDRGNTEAFF	TGTGCCAGCAGTTGGGACAGGGGAAACACTGAAGCTTTCTTT
13	TRBV30	once	TRBJ1-5	-	CAWSNRVDQPQHF	TGTGCCTGGAGTAACAGGGTCGATCAGCCCCAGCATTTT
15	TRBV30	-	TRBJ1-5	TRBD1	CAWRRQGNGNQPQHF	TGTGCCTGGAGAAGACAGGGGAACGGCAATCAGCCCCAGCATTTT
15	TRBV5-1	-	TRBJ2-5	-	CASSPSQGQQETQYF	TGCGCCAGCAGCCCTAGTCAGGGACAACAAGAGACCCAGTACTTC
11	TRBV19	few	TRBJ1-2	-	CASRRDYGYTF	TGTGCCAGTAGGCGGGACTATGGCTACACCTTC
14	TRBV28	-	TRBJ1-1	-	CASSQGHFHTEAFF	TGTGCCAGCAGTCAAGGACATTTCCACACTGAAGCTTTCTTT
15	TRBV5-1	few	TRBJ2-1	TRBD2	CASSSTSELYNEQFF	TGCGCCAGCAGCTCGACTAGCGAGCTCTACAATGAGCAGTTCTTC
14	TRBV25-1	-	TRBJ2-7	TRBD2	CASSKLAGDNEQYF	TGTGCCAGCAGTAAACTAGCGGGAGACAACGAGCAGTACTTC
16	TRBV13	-	TRBJ2-4	TRBD2	CASSQKPGLAGNIQYF	TGTGCCAGCAGCCAAAAGCCGGGACTAGCGGGAAACATTCAGTACTTC
13	TRBV2	once	TRBJ2-1	TRBD1	CASSKGARNEQFF	TGTGCCAGCAGTAAGGGGGCTCGGAATGAGCAGTTCTTC
14	TRBV28	-	TRBJ1-2	-	CASSLPGQYYGYTF	TGTGCCAGCAGTCTCCCCGGGCAGTACTATGGCTACACCTTC
15	TRBV11-2	-	TRBJ1-4	-	CASSLSEGVNEKLFF	TGTGCCAGCAGCTTGAGTGAGGGGGTTAATGAAAAACTGTTTTTT
15	TRBV27	-	TRBJ1-6	-	CASSLSQGAGSPLHF	TGTGCCAGCAGTTTATCTCAGGGAGCGGGGTCACCCCTCCACTTT
18	TRBV5-1	-	TRBJ2-6	-	CASSLYDRQSSGANVLTF	TGCGCCAGCAGCTTGTATGACAGGCAGAGCTCTGGGGCCAACGTCCTGACTTTC
14	TRBV9	-	TRBJ2-3	TRBD2	CASSVEASGSAQYF	TGTGCCAGCAGCGTAGAGGCTAGCGGGAGTGCGCAGTATTTT
15	TRBV7-2	-	TRBJ2-7	TRBD1	CASSLPGQVFYEQYF	TGTGCCAGCAGCTTACCGGGACAGGTGTTCTACGAGCAGTACTTC
14	TRBV2	-	TRBJ2-7	-	CASSKSGISYEQYF	TGTGCCAGCAGTAAATCAGGGATCTCCTACGAGCAGTACTTC
15	TRBV5-1	-	TRBJ1-5	TRBD1	CASSPTGEGNQPQHF	TGCGCCAGCAGCCCAACAGGGGAAGGCAATCAGCCCCAGCATTTT
15	TRBV13	-	TRBJ2-5	TRBD2	CASSRIGRRRETQYF	TGTGCCAGCAGCCGTATCGGGAGGCGTCGAGAGACCCAGTACTTC
14	TRBV7-9	-	TRBJ1-5	-	CASSSGAGPQPQHF	TGTGCCAGCAGCTCAGGAGCCGGGCCCCAGCCCCAGCATTTT
11	TRBV11-2	-	TRBJ2-1	-	CASSLAGGQFF	TGTGCCAGCAGCTTAGCTGGAGGGCAGTTCTTC
12	TRBV5-4	-	TRBJ1-1	-	CASSVTGSGAFF	TGTGCCAGCAGCGTAACAGGGTCGGGAGCTTTCTTT
14	TRBV2	-	TRBJ2-7	-	CASKPQEREYEQYF	TGTGCCAGCAAACCCCAGGAAAGGGAGTACGAGCAGTACTTC